The rows below give T cell receptor beta chains drawn from one sample of a study of T-cell memory formation after mild COVID-19. TCRdb re-derived calls from the 5' RACE reads in MiXCR, one entry per CDR3 protein. The sample has around 340,000 distinct CDR3 sequences, under 15% seen once. Sequencing was done on a sample of PBMCs or a T cell subset sorted from them (not recorded which). The receptors come from a young man who had mild COVID-19 (a few samples of this study predate the infection). Cell type and time point are not known. The CDR3 runs from the conserved cysteine through the conserved F or W. The D gene is left open where the match is weak. Only some rows state a clone size, as once, few, many or a class for expanded clones.

v_gene	d_gene	j_gene	abundance	CDR3aa	CDR3nt
TRBV10-2	NA	TRBJ1-3	many	CASSVTEGNTIYF	TGCGCCAGCAGTGTGACGGAGGGAAACACCATATATTTT
TRBV6-5	TRBD2	TRBJ2-1	NA	CASSYSINGAGGGSEQFF	TGTGCCAGCAGTTACTCGATAAATGGAGCGGGGGGAGGTAGTGAGCAGTTCTTC
TRBV4-1	NA	TRBJ2-1	few	CASSPTSDEQFF	TGCGCCAGCAGCCCTACAAGCGATGAGCAGTTCTTC
TRBV5-1	NA	TRBJ1-2	few	CASSWTGASSYGYTF	TGCGCCAGCAGCTGGACGGGAGCGAGCTCCTATGGCTACACCTTC
TRBV28	NA	TRBJ2-6	NA	CASAGGETLSGANVLTF	TGTGCCAGCGCAGGTGGGGAGACACTCTCTGGGGCCAACGTCCTGACTTTC
TRBV24-1	TRBD1	TRBJ1-5	few	CATRGQNQPQHF	TGTGCCACCAGGGGACAGAATCAGCCCCAGCATTTT
TRBV6-1	NA	TRBJ2-4	few	CASGSRTAKNIQYF	TGTGCCAGCGGAAGCCGGACAGCCAAAAACATTCAGTACTTC
TRBV12-5	NA	TRBJ2-2	NA	CASGLVLPSINTGELFF	TGTGCTAGTGGTTTGGTACTTCCGTCTATCAACACCGGGGAGCTGTTTTTT
TRBV7-6	NA	TRBJ2-3	NA	CASSPAEFDTQYF	TGTGCCAGCAGCCCAGCGGAGTTTGATACGCAGTATTTT
TRBV5-1	NA	TRBJ2-5	NA	CASSLAALGSETQYF	TGCGCCAGCAGCTTGGCCGCGCTCGGGTCAGAGACCCAGTACTTC
TRBV5-1	NA	TRBJ2-1	many	CASSWGLINNEQFF	TGCGCCAGCAGCTGGGGACTGATTAACAATGAGCAGTTCTTC
TRBV12-3/TRBV12-4	TRBD2	TRBJ2-1	NA	CASKAGGGNEQFF	TGTGCCAGCAAAGCGGGGGGTGGAAATGAGCAGTTCTTC